Listed here is a single TCR beta chain. This specimen belongs to a study of blood T cell repertoires in COVID-19. Study at large: Sample material is recorded as cDNA or gDNA derived from T cells, B-cell-depleted T cells, or PBMCs.

In the original processing: It was from reference gene primer amplification that nucleated cell counts were estimated. Data came from immunoSEQ multiplex PCR; TCRdb stores just in-frame clones and leaves some out. That table furnishes V, J and clone size, whereas the DNA furnished D and trimming. The profile shows under 250,000 clones, approximately 84% of them singletons. CDR1 is DFQATT and CDR2 is SNEGSKA in the germline V gene (reference sequence). Trimming pared 3 bases from V and 2 bases from J, leaving 15 bases between. The CDR3 spans 15 residues. Input material: peripheral blood. The rearrangement uses TRBV20-1 and TRBJ2-3; D perhaps matches TRBD2 (6 bases). This sequence was found in a woman of 80 years or more with acute or convalescent COVID-19. CDR3 in DNA: TGCAGTGCTAGTGTCCGGCGGGGCTACACAGATACGCAGTATTTT. Translated, it gives CSASVRRGYTDTQYF.